One sample yielded the 9 T cell receptor beta chains listed below, sequenced in a study of identical twins. TCRdb ran MiXCR on the 5' RACE reads and lists one entry per CDR3 protein. The sample contains about 660,000 distinct CDR3 sequences, 8.6% of which appear only once. Separately, the same data were catalogued under a study of yellow fever vaccine responses in identical twins.

The source material was PBMCs. The source of these receptors is a woman aged 18-29 years in good health.

This clonotype appeared many times. V is TRBV5-5 and J is TRBJ2-5; the match to TRBD2 covers 7 bases. The germline V gene has CDR1 SGHKS and CDR2 YYEKEE (reference sequence). CDR3 length: 15 amino acids. V dropped 6 bases and J dropped 2; count of bases not matched to a gene: 10. Here the CDR3 reads CASKNPGTIQETQYF. The CDR3 DNA follows: TGTGCCAGCAAGAACCCCGGGACTATACAAGAGACCCAGTACTTC.

This chain joins TRBV29-1 and TRBJ2-3; perhaps TRBD2 as D (6 bases). CDR1 is SQVTM, CDR2 ANQGSEA, per germline. The CDR3 spans 14 residues. V shed 3 bases and J shed 3 bases, with 13 bases lying between them. CDR3 sequence: CSVEGTPGTDTQYF. The CDR3 DNA sequence: TGCAGCGTTGAGGGGACTCCGGGGACAGATACGCAGTATTTT.

This clonotype showed up just a few times. The junction shows a germline mismatch at one end, possibly a read error. The rearrangement uses TRBV7-8 and TRBJ1-1, with D unclear. Germline V gives CDR1 SGHVS, CDR2 FQNEAQ. There are 13 residues in the CDR3. CDR3 amino acids: CASSFSLNPEAFF. DNA for the CDR3: TGTGCCAGCAGCTTCAGCCTGAACCCTGAAGCTTTCTTT.

This clonotype has a count of ten or more. J is TRBJ2-5 and V is TRBV7-9; tentatively, D is TRBD1 (6 bases). The CDR3 has 13 amino acids. Looked up from germline, CDR1 is SEHNR and CDR2 is FQNEAQ (reference sequence). CDR3 bases: TGTGCAACCCGACGGGGACAAATAGAGACCCAGTACTTC. As protein: CATRRGQIETQYF.

Concerning this clonotype itself: A read error may produce the germline difference seen at one junction end. The chain carries TRBV5-1 and TRBJ2-7; D not resolved. This CDR3 has 10 amino acids. Germline values: CDR1 SGHRS, CDR2 YFSETQ. This chain's CDR3 is CASSLARQDF. The CDR3 nucleotides read TGCGCCAGCAGCTTGGCCCGGCAGGACTTC.

This clonotype was seen only a few times. The chain couples TRBV11-2 to TRBJ2-5; TRBD1 is a possible D gene (6 bases). This CDR3 has 16 residues. Trimming shortened V by 5 bases and J by 5 bases, and 21 bases separated the two germline ends. Germline CDR1 and CDR2: SGHAT and FQNNGV. CDR3 nucleotides: TGTGCCAGCAGCCCAGGGGCCGGTAAGGTCCGGGAGACCCAGTACTTC. Protein: CASSPGAGKVRETQYF.

The chain uses TRBV28 and TRBJ2-7; no clear D gene. Between the trimmed V and J ends, which lost 7 bases and 3 bases, there was a span of 13 bases. Per germline, CDR1 MDHEN and CDR2 SYDVKM. CDR3 length: 13 amino acids. CDR3 DNA sequence: TGTGCCAGCAAAGTACCCGCCCACTACGAGCAGTACTTC. Translation: CASKVPAHYEQYF.

The chain combines TRBV6-2 or TRBV6-3 with TRBJ2-3; perhaps TRBD1 as D (6 bases). Deletions cut 6 bases from V and 0 bases from J, with 13 bases between. CDR1 MNHEY and CDR2 SVGEGT come from the germline V gene. This CDR3 spans 15 amino acids. CDR3 loop: CASSSGTQSTDTQYF. In DNA, the CDR3 is TGTGCCAGCAGCTCCGGGACACAGAGCACAGATACGCAGTATTTT.

This rearrangement joins TRBV28 to TRBJ1-1, with D possibly matching TRBD1 (6 bases). CDR1 and CDR2 (germline): MDHEN, SYDVKM. This CDR3 is built from 14 residues. V was shortened by 2 bases and J by 8 bases, with 15 bases between the two germline ends. The chain's CDR3 is CASSLSEQGLEAFF. As DNA, the CDR3 is TGTGCCAGCAGTTTAAGCGAACAGGGTTTAGAAGCTTTCTTT.